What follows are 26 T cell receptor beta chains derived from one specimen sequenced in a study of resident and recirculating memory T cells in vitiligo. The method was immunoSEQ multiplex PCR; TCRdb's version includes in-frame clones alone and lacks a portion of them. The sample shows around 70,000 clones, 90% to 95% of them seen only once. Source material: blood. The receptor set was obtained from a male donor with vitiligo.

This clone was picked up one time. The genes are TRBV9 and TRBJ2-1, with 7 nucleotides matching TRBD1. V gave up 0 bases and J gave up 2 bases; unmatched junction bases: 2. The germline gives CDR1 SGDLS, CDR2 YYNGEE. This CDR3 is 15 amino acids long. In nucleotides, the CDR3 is TGTGCCAGCAGCGTAGAGGGGACAGCCTACAATGAGCAGTTCTTC. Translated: CASSVEGTAYNEQFF.

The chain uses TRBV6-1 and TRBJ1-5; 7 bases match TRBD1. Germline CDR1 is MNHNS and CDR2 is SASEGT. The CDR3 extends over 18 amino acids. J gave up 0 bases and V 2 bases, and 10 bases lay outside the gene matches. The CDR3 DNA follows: TGTGCCAGCAGTGAAAGGCGGGACAGCCAGTATAGCAATCAGCCCCAGCATTTT. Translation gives CASSERRDSQYSNQPQHF.

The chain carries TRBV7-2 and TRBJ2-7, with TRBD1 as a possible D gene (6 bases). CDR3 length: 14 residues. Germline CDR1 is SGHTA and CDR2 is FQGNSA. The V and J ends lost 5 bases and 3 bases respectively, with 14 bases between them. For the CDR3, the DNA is TGTGCCAGCAGCCCCGACAGGATGTTCTACGAGCAGTACTTC. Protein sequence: CASSPDRMFYEQYF. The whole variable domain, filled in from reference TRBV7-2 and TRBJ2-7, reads GAGVSQSPSNKVTEKGKDVELRCDPISGHTALYWYRQSLGQGLEFLIYFQGNSAPDKSGLPSDRFSAERTGGSVSTLTIQRTQQEDSAVYLCASSPDRMFYEQYFGPGTRLTVT.

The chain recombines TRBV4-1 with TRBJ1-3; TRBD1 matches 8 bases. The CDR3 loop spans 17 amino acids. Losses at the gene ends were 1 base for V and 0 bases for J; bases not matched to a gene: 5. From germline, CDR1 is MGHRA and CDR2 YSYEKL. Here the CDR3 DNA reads TGCGCCAGCAGCCAAGTGGGACAGGATTCCTCTGGAAACACCATATATTTT. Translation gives CASSQVGQDSSGNTIYF.

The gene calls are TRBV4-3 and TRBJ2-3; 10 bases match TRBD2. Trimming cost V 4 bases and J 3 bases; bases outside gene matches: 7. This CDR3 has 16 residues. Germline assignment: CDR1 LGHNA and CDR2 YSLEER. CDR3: CASSPVAGGWTDTQYF. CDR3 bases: TGCGCCAGCAGCCCAGTAGCGGGGGGCTGGACAGATACGCAGTATTTT.

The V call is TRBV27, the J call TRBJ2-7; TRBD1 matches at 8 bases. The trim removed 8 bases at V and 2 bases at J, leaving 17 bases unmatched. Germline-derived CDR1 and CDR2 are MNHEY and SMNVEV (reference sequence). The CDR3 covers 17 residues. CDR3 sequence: CASAHLLGQGRAYEQYF. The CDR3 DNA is TGTGCCAGCGCCCACCTTCTCGGACAGGGACGCGCCTACGAGCAGTACTTC.

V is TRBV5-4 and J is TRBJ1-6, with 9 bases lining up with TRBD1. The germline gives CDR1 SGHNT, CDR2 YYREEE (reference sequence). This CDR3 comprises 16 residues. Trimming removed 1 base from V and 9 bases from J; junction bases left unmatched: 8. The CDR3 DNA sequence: TGTGCCAGCAGCTTGAGCATAACAGGGGGCAGTTCACCCCTCCACTTT. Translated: CASSLSITGGSSPLHF.

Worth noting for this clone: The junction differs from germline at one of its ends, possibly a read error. CDR3 sequence: CASSVGVSENTEELFF. The DNA of the CDR3 is TGTGCCAGCAGCGTAGGGGTTAGCGAGAACACCGAGGAGCTGTTTTTT. This chain joins TRBV9 and TRBJ2-2; D may be TRBD2 (5 bases). The germline V gene has CDR1 SGDLS and CDR2 YYNGEE. This CDR3 region has 16 residues.

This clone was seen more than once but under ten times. The CDR3 DNA follows: TGTGCCAGTAGTACCCTTGGGGAGGGCGGCAATCAGCCCCAGCATTTT. It yields the protein CASSTLGEGGNQPQHF. V usage is TRBV19 and J usage is TRBJ1-5; D is ambiguous. Germline assignment: CDR1 LNHDA and CDR2 SQIVND (reference sequence). The CDR3 contains 16 residues. V was clipped by 4 bases and J by 2 bases, with 15 bases between them.

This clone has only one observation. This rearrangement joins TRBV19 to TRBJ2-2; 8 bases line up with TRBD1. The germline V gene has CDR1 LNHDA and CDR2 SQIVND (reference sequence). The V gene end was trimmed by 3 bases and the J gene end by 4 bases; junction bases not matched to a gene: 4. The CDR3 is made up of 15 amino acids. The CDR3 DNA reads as TGTGCCAGTAGTATCGACAGGGGTGGCACCGGGGAGCTGTTTTTT. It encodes CASSIDRGGTGELFF.

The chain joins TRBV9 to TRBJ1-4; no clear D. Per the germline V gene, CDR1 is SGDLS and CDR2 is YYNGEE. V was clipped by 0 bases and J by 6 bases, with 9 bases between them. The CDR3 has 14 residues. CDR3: CASSVDEVHEKLFF. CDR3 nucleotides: TGTGCCAGCAGCGTAGATGAGGTCCATGAAAAACTGTTTTTT.

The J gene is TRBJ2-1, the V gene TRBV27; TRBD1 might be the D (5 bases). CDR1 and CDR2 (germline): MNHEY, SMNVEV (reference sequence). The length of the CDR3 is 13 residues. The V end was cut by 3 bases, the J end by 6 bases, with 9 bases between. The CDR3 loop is CASSFGAGNEQFF. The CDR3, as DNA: TGTGCCAGCAGTTTTGGGGCCGGCAATGAGCAGTTCTTC.

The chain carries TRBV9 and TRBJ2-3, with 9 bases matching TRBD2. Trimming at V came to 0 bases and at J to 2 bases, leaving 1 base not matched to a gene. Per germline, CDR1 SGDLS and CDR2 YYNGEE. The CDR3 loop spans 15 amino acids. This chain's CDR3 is CASSVVAGATDTQYF. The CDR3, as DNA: TGTGCCAGCAGCGTAGTAGCGGGGGCCACAGATACGCAGTATTTT.

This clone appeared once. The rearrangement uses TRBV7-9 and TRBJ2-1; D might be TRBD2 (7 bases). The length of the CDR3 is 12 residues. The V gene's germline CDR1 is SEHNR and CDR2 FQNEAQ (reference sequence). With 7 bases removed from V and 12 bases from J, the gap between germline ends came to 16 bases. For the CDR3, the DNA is TGTGCCAGCACCAAAGAGGGGGGGAGGCAGTTCTTC. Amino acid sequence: CASTKEGGRQFF. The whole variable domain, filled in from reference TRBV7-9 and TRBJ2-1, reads DTGVSQNPRHKITKRGQNVTFRCDPISEHNRLYWYRQTLGQGPEFLTYFQNEAQLEKSRLLSDRFSAERPKGSFSTLEIQRTEQGDSAMYLCASTKEGGRQFFGPGTRLTVL.

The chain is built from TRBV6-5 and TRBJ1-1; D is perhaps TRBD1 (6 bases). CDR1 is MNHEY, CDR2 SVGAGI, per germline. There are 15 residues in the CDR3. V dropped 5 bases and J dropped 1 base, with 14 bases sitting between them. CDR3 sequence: CASSTRTVGNTEAFF. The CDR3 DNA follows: TGTGCCAGCAGTACCCGGACAGTTGGGAACACTGAAGCTTTCTTT.

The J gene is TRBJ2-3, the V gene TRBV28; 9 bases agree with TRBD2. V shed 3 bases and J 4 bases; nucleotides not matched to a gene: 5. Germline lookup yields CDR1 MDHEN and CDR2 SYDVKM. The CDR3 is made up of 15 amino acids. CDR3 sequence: CASSFRGGAADTQYF. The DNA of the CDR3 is TGTGCCAGCAGTTTCCGCGGGGGGGCCGCAGATACGCAGTATTTT.

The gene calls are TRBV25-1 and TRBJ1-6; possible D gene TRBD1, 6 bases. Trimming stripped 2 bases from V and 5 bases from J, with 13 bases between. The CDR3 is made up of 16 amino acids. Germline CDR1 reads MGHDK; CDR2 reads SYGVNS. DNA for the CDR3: TGTGCCAGCAGTGAAGACAGGTCACCGGATAATTCACCCCTCCACTTT. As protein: CASSEDRSPDNSPLHF.

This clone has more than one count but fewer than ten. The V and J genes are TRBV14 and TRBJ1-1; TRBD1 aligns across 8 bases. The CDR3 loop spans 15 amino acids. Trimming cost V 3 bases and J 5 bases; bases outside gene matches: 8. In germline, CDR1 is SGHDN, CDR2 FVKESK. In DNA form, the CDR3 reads TGTGCCAGCAGCCAGGTGGACAGGGTAGGAACTGAAGCTTTCTTT. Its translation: CASSQVDRVGTEAFF.

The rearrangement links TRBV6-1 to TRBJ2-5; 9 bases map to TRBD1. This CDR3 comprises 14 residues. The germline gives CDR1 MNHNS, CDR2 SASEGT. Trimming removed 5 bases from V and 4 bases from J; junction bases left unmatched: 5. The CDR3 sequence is CASSTGQGPETQYF. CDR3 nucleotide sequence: TGTGCCAGCAGTACCGGACAGGGGCCAGAGACCCAGTACTTC.

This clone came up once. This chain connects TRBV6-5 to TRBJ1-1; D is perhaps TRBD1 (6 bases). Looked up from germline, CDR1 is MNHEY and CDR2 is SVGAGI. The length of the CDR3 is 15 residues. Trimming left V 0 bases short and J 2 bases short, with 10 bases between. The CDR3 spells CASSYSTRGNTEAFF. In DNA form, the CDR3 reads TGTGCCAGCAGTTACTCGACCAGGGGAAACACTGAAGCTTTCTTT.

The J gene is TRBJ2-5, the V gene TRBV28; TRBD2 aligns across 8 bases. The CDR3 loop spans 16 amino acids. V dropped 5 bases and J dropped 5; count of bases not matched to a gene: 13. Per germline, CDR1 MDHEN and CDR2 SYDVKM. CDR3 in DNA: TGTGCCAGCAGTCTCGATTTAGCGGGGAGGGCGGAGACCCAGTACTTC. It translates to CASSLDLAGRAETQYF.

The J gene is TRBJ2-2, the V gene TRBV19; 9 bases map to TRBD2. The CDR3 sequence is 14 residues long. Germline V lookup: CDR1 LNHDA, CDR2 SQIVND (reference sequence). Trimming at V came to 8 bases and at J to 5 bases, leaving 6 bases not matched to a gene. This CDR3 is CASLSGGLTGELFF. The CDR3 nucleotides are TGTGCCAGTCTCAGCGGGGGGCTAACCGGGGAGCTGTTTTTT.

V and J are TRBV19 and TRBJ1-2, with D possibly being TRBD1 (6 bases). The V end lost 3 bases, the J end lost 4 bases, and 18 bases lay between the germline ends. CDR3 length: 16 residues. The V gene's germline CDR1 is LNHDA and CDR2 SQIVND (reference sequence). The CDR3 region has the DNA TGTGCCAGTAGTATCCAGGCAGGGGCCGTGAGCTATGGCTACACCTTC. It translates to CASSIQAGAVSYGYTF.

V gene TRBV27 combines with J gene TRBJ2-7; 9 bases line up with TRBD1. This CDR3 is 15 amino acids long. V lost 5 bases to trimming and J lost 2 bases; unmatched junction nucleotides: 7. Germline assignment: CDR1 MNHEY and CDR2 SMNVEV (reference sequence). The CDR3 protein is CASSPPTGGAYEQYF. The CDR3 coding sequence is TGTGCCAGCAGTCCACCTACAGGGGGCGCCTACGAGCAGTACTTC.

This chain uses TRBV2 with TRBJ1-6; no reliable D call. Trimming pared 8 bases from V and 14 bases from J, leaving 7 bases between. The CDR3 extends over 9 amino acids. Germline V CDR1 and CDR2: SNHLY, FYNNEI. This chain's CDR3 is CASGGALHF. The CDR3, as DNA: TGTGCCAGCGGAGGCGCCCTCCACTTT.

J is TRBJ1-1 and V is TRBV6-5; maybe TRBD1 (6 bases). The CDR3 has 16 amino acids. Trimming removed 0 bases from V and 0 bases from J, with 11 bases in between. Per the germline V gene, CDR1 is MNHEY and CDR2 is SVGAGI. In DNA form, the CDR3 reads TGTGCCAGCAGTTACTCGGGGGCCGTAATGAACACTGAAGCTTTCTTT. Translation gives CASSYSGAVMNTEAFF.